The sequence of this T cell receptor beta chain was determined in a study of shared clonotypes between healthy human individuals (TCRdb year 2020). Concerning the study at large: A few men and two women, aged 18 to 49 years, made up the cohort. The study deeply sequenced blood TCR repertoires of five healthy adults to estimate repertoire size and the extent of clonotype sharing between individuals. To increase sequencing depth and limit assay-specific biases, TCR repertoire library preparation and sequencing were carried out by different laboratories using diverse techniques. Per donor, leukapheresis produced somewhere between about 0.8 and 9.5 billion PBMCs. Findings and caveats that apply to the study as a whole: Based on pairwise subsampling, the degree of clonotype sharing among donors was expected to be affected by sequencing depth. Only blood was sampled, and tissue TCR repertoires likely differ from those in blood. The small number of donors limited the genetic and exposure-history diversity represented.

Donors were healthy HIV-negative adults with no recently reported acute infections or vaccinations. Only Caucasian adults living in Nashville, Tennessee, USA were represented among the donors. For unsorted samples, 75 million to 90 million PBMCs were counted and genomic DNA was extracted with the QIAamp DNA Blood Mini kit. Blood was obtained by leukapheresis, after which PBMCs were separated by Ficoll-Histopaque density gradient centrifugation and cryopreserved in liquid nitrogen vapor phase. Using the deep immunoSEQ assay, TCR CDR3 regions were amplified from genomic DNA by multiplex PCR. For each cell subset, the extracted genomic DNA was distributed evenly across all wells of several immunoSEQ 96-well plates, and each plate served as one replicate. For unsorted PBMC, each replicate PCR was loaded with approximately 300 ng genomic DNA, equivalent to about 30,000 T cell genomes. Genomic DNA from unsorted PBMC was sequenced over ten immunoSEQ deep assay plates. Purified libraries were measured with a Qubit 3.0 fluorometer, size-checked on a Bioanalyzer 2100, and measured again with the KAPA Library Quantification kit. Every immunoSEQ 96-well plate was sequenced on a dedicated single-read 150-cycle Illumina NextSeq 550 flow cell. Processing in the source paper ran as follows. Because the immunoSEQ output included only junctional sequences and no quality scores, the filtering could not be the same as the filtering used for full-length reads. Sequences were annotated with PyIR, a Python wrapper for IgBLAST v1.9, and V/J genes and CDR3 were assigned using IMGT germline references. Reads were removed for weak V/J assignments (E-value above 1e-6), missing CDR3, stop codons, out-of-frame junctions, or ambiguous translated residues. V3J clonotypes were defined as sequences sharing the same inferred V gene, J gene, and CDR3 amino acid sequence. To compute the percentage overlap between repertoires, the number of shared unique clonotypes was divided by the size of the smaller repertoire. RTK rarefaction, the Chao1 estimator, and Recon v2.1 estimates of unobserved clonotypes were used to assess repertoire richness. Imported from immuneACCESS, the table was reduced by TCRdb to in-frame sequences with V and J called. These copies leave out some clones; in studies compared against another copy, an unresolved V gene accounts for under half, and the cause of the remainder is not known. That table supplies the V and J calls and clone size; D and trimming were determined from the DNA. For this sample the table gives some 500,000 clones, of which 77% were detected only once. Of the sample, around 13% falls within the top ten clones.

V was cut back by 0 bases and J by 0 bases, leaving a gap of 5 bases between them. The CDR3 starts with the cysteine, ends with the phenylalanine, and has 14 residues. Of all the DNA, just the CDR3 is kept, 42 bases in frame from base 1. Taken from the germline V gene, the CDR1 and CDR2 loops are SGHRS and YFSETQ. A note on this clone: Its antigen is still unknown. There are no base qualities to consult, and no much larger clone falls within one base.

Sequencing input: PBMCs. Recombination joined TRBV5-1 with TRBJ2-3; no D segment can be confidently identified. The sequence derives from a woman between 40 and 50 years old in good health. Some clones in this sample may be carry-over from other donors' samples. The DNA is as follows: TGCGCCAGCAGCTTGGAACCAAGCACAGATACGCAGTATTTT. This translates into CASSLEPSTDTQYF.